The 2 T cell receptor beta chains given below trace back to one sample, sequenced in a study of blood T cell repertoires in COVID-19. Profiling relied on immunoSEQ multiplex PCR, and the TCRdb table lists in-frame clones only, not all of them. The table includes about 150,000 clones, roughly 88% detected once. Sequencing input: PBMCs or T cells enriched from blood (not recorded which). These receptors were taken from a woman between 45 and 60 years old who had recovered from COVID-19.

This clone occurred a few times. The rearrangement joins TRBV5-1 to TRBJ1-1; maybe TRBD1 (6 bases). This CDR3 comprises 16 residues. The V end was cut by 0 bases, the J end by 0 bases, with 12 bases between. Germline lookup yields CDR1 SGHRS and CDR2 YFSETQ. The CDR3 sequence is CASSLGIGTLNTEAFF. The CDR3 DNA sequence: TGCGCCAGCAGCTTGGGCATTGGGACATTGAACACTGAAGCTTTCTTT. The whole variable domain, remainder taken from reference TRBV5-1 and TRBJ1-1, is KAGVTQTPRYLIKTRGQQVTLSCSPISGHRSVSWYQQTPGQGLQFLFEYFSETQRNKGNFPGRFSGRQFSNSRSEMNVSTLELGDSALYLCASSLGIGTLNTEAFFGQGTRLTVV.

The rearrangement links TRBV27 to TRBJ2-3; D not certain. The ends were cut back, 2 bases at V and 0 bases at J, with 6 bases in the middle. The CDR3 is 14 amino acids. Per germline, CDR1 MNHEY and CDR2 SMNVEV (reference sequence). CDR3 DNA: TGTGCCAGCAGTTTACAGGCTAGCACAGATACGCAGTATTTT. Translation gives CASSLQASTDTQYF.